The 11 T cell receptor beta chains reported below all come from one sample, sequenced in a study of T cell changes during pregnancy in multiple sclerosis. This table comes from immunoSEQ multiplex PCR, and its TCRdb copy is limited to in-frame clones, with some not included. The table shows about 100,000 clones, with approximately 94% occurring only once. Material: peripheral blood, obtained before pregnancy. These receptors were collected from a female donor with multiple sclerosis, enrolled in a pregnancy study.

This chain connects TRBV27 to TRBJ2-7; 9 bases agree with TRBD1. The CDR3 length is 14 residues. Germline CDR1 and CDR2: MNHEY and SMNVEV (reference sequence). Trimming took 6 bases from V and 2 from J; bases not matched to a gene: 5. CDR3 residues: CASRSGTGPYEQYF. CDR3 coding DNA: TGTGCCAGCAGATCCGGGACAGGGCCCTACGAGCAGTACTTC.

This chain connects TRBV11-2 to TRBJ1-2; D unclear. The V gene lost 0 bases and the J gene lost 4 bases, with 9 bases spanning the gap. Germline lookup yields CDR1 SGHAT and CDR2 FQNNGV. The CDR3 is made up of 14 amino acids. The CDR3 loop is CASSLDLPVYGYTF. The CDR3 nucleotides are TGTGCCAGCAGCTTAGATCTGCCGGTCTATGGCTACACCTTC.

This rearrangement joins TRBV27 to TRBJ1-2; 10 positions match TRBD1. Germline loops: CDR1 MNHEY, CDR2 SMNVEV (reference sequence). CDR3 length: 15 residues. J lost 0 bases, V lost 3 bases, and 1 base had no gene match. Written as DNA, the CDR3 is TGTGCCAGCAGTTTTGGACAGGGGGCTAACTATGGCTACACCTTC. Its protein product is CASSFGQGANYGYTF.

The chain has TRBV14 and TRBJ2-7; 9 bases agree with TRBD2. The CDR3 loop spans 17 amino acids. Germline V gene lookup returns CDR1 SGHDN and CDR2 FVKESK. Trimming took 0 bases from V and 7 from J; bases not matched to a gene: 13. The CDR3 reads CASSQDGVLAGDQEQYF. The CDR3 DNA reads TGTGCCAGCAGCCAAGATGGGGTTTTAGCGGGAGATCAAGAGCAGTACTTC.

There are a few counts of this clone. V is TRBV10-3 and J is TRBJ1-1; 7 nucleotides line up with TRBD1. There are 15 residues in the CDR3. Germline V lookup: CDR1 ENHRY, CDR2 SYGVKD. V was pared by 6 bases and J by 0 bases, with 7 bases of the junction left unmatched. CDR3 nucleotides: TGTGCCATCAGAGGAGTCCAGGGGGTGAACACTGAAGCTTTCTTT. Its protein is CAIRGVQGVNTEAFF.

This chain joins TRBV5-8 and TRBJ1-2, with a weak D call TRBD1 (5 bases). Germline V CDR1 and CDR2: SGHTS, YDEGEE. This CDR3 spans 15 amino acids. Trimming stripped 2 bases from V and 4 bases from J, with 15 bases between. The CDR3 reads CASSFTGSGVYGYTF. The CDR3, as DNA: TGTGCCAGCAGCTTCACAGGTTCGGGGGTCTATGGCTACACCTTC.

The V gene is TRBV7-2, the J gene TRBJ1-1; 9 nucleotides match TRBD1. With V trimmed by 4 bases and J by 1 base, 7 bases remained unmatched. The CDR3 is made up of 16 amino acids. CDR1 and CDR2 from the germline V gene are SGHTA and FQGNSA. This chain's CDR3 is CASSSDRGSRNTEAFF. The CDR3, as DNA: TGTGCCAGCAGCTCGGACAGGGGATCGAGGAACACTGAAGCTTTCTTT.

The V call is TRBV2, the J call TRBJ1-2; D uncertain. CDR1 is SNHLY, CDR2 FYNNEI, per germline. The CDR3 totals 13 residues. Trimming removed 2 bases at V and 4 bases at J, with 8 bases between. The CDR3: CASSERQLYGYTF. The DNA of the CDR3 is TGTGCCAGCAGTGAACGCCAACTCTATGGCTACACCTTC.

The genes are TRBV29-1 and TRBJ1-2; maybe TRBD1 (6 bases). Between the trimmed V and J ends, which lost 8 bases and 5 bases, there was a span of 15 bases. The germline V gene has CDR1 SQVTM and CDR2 ANQGSEA. This CDR3 spans 12 amino acids. CDR3 sequence reads: CSLRTEIYGYTF. The CDR3 region has the DNA TGCAGCCTACGGACAGAAATTTATGGCTACACCTTC.

The J gene is TRBJ2-7, the V gene TRBV11-3; a possible D gene is TRBD2 (6 bases). Germline CDR1 SGHNT, CDR2 YENEEA. CDR3 length: 14 residues. V lost 4 bases to trimming and J lost 3 bases, with 13 bases between them. The CDR3 DNA reads as TGTGCCAGCAGCTCAACAGCGGGTCTCTACGAGCAGTACTTC. Amino acids: CASSSTAGLYEQYF. Looking up the rest from reference TRBV11-3 and TRBJ2-7 gives the full variable domain: EAGVVQSPRYKIIEKKQPVAFWCNPISGHNTLYWYLQNLGQGPELLIRYENEEAVDDSQLPKDRFSAERLKGVDSTLKIQPAELGDSAVYLCASSSTAGLYEQYFGPGTRLTVT.

In this sample, this clone turned up once. V and J are TRBV25-1 and TRBJ2-7, with 11 bases fitting TRBD1. This CDR3 is 14 amino acids long. Germline V gene sequence: CDR1 MGHDK, CDR2 SYGVNS. Trimming removed 8 bases from V and 2 bases from J; junction bases left unmatched: 5. CDR3 in amino acids: CASSPGQGAYEQYF. The DNA for the CDR3 is TGTGCCAGCTCACCGGGACAGGGGGCCTACGAGCAGTACTTC.